These T cell receptor beta chains were read from a single sample in a study of T cells in pancreatic ductal adenocarcinoma. Assay used: immunoSEQ multiplex PCR; TCRdb lists only in-frame clones, some missing. The data contain about 97,000 clones, 90% to 95% of them seen just once; the ten biggest clones take up about 3.4%. The sample consisted of PBMCs. The receptors come from a human donor with pancreatic ductal adenocarcinoma. Each CDR3 is given with its conserved first and last residue. Each record gives: D gene, V gene, J gene, clone size, CDR3 DNA, CDR3 protein. A D gene is named only where the DNA matches it firmly. A clone size is listed for some rows: how often the clone was seen (once, few, many), or a class if it is expanded.

-	TRBV7-8	TRBJ2-1	-	TGTGCCAGCAGCTTAAGGAGGGTGAGTAATGAGCAGTTCTTC	CASSLRRVSNEQFF
TRBD1	TRBV19	TRBJ1-1	-	TGTGCCAGTAACCCGACAGGGGCAGGTACGGAAGCTTTCTTT	CASNPTGAGTEAFF
-	TRBV10-2	TRBJ1-1	-	TGCGCCAGCAAAGGTCAGGGTAGGACTGAAGCTTTCTTT	CASKGQGRTEAFF
TRBD1	TRBV28	TRBJ2-3	-	TGTGCCAGCACCCCCCGGGACAGGGTCACAGATACGCAGTATTTT	CASTPRDRVTDTQYF
-	TRBV28	TRBJ2-1	-	TGTGCCAGCAGTTTATCCCAGGACAATGAGCAGTTCTTC	CASSLSQDNEQFF
-	TRBV6-5	TRBJ2-2	-	TGTGCCAGCAGTTACGGCCGAACCGGGGAGCTGTTTTTT	CASSYGRTGELFF
TRBD1	TRBV5-1	TRBJ2-7	-	TGCGCCAGCAGCTTGGCGAGGACAGGGGAGGGCGAGCAGTACTTC	CASSLARTGEGEQYF
TRBD2	TRBV14	TRBJ2-3	once	TGTGCCAGCAGCCAAGAGACTAGCGGGAGAGCGCAGTATTTT	CASSQETSGRAQYF
-	TRBV4-1	TRBJ2-2	-	TGCGCCAGCAGCCAAGATTATATGGGGCAGATCGGGGAGCTGTTTTTT	CASSQDYMGQIGELFF
-	TRBV28	TRBJ1-5	-	TGTGCCAGCAGTCCCCCCCCCGCCGAGAACCATCAGCCCCAGCATTTT	CASSPPPAENHQPQHF
-	TRBV7-2	TRBJ1-5	-	TGTGCCAGCAGCCCCCCTTTCCAGCCCCAGCATTTT	CASSPPFQPQHF
-	TRBV6-6	TRBJ2-1	-	TGTGCCAGCACCCCAGCGAGCTCCTACAATGAGCAGTTCTTC	CASTPASSYNEQFF
-	TRBV7-3	TRBJ2-1	once	TGTGCCAGCAGCAATAATCCGGGACTTAACAATGAGCAGTTCTTC	CASSNNPGLNNEQFF
TRBD2	TRBV4-2	TRBJ2-7	-	TGTGCCAGCAGGAGGGGACTAGGCTACGAGCAGTACTTC	CASRRGLGYEQYF
TRBD2	TRBV7-2	TRBJ2-2	-	TGTGCCAGCAGCTCTTGGAGCGGGACTGTAGAGCTGTTTTTT	CASSSWSGTVELFF
TRBD2	TRBV2	TRBJ2-3	-	TGTGCCAGCAGCCGACTAGCGGGAGCAGATACGCAGTATTTT	CASSRLAGADTQYF
-	TRBV5-1	TRBJ2-1	-	TGCGCCAGCAGCCCGACGACTTTAGACGGGGGCAATGAGCAGTTCTTC	CASSPTTLDGGNEQFF
TRBD1	TRBV6-5	TRBJ2-2	-	TGTGCCAGCAGTTTCGAGACAGGGGTTATCGGGGAGCTGTTTTTT	CASSFETGVIGELFF
TRBD2	TRBV9	TRBJ2-3	-	TGTGCCAGCAGCGTAAGCCCCAGCGGGGAAACAGATACGCAGTATTTT	CASSVSPSGETDTQYF
TRBD2	TRBV11-2	TRBJ2-1	once	TGTGCCAGCAGCTTAGGGGCGGGAGGGCTTTATGAGCAGTTCTTC	CASSLGAGGLYEQFF
-	TRBV15	TRBJ1-5	-	TGTGCCACCAGCAGACTCGTAATGCAGCCCCAGCATTTT	CATSRLVMQPQHF
TRBD2	TRBV5-1	TRBJ2-7	-	TGCGCCAGCTCAGCGGGAGTCTTGCCGGGAGAGCAGTACTTC	CASSAGVLPGEQYF
-	TRBV7-2	TRBJ2-5	-	TGTGCCAGCAGCCGAACCAGGCAGGGTGGAGAGACCCAGTACTTC	CASSRTRQGGETQYF
-	TRBV19	TRBJ2-7	-	TGTGCCAGTAGTATGAACGGGGGTGAGCAGTACTTC	CASSMNGGEQYF
TRBD1	TRBV6-6	TRBJ2-7	-	TGTGCCAGCAGTTACCCGACAGGGGTGGAGGGTCACGAGCAGTACTTC	CASSYPTGVEGHEQYF
TRBD1	TRBV28	TRBJ1-2	-	TGTGCCAGCAGTTCTGTACAGGGGGCTGGCTACACCTTC	CASSSVQGAGYTF
TRBD1	TRBV4-3	TRBJ2-7	once	TGCGCCAGCAGCCTTCAACAGGGGGAATACGAGCAGTACTTC	CASSLQQGEYEQYF